Here is one TCR beta chain with its context. Trimming cost V 5 bases and J 0 bases, with 15 bases left between them. This CDR3 comprises 15 residues. The germline gives CDR1 GTSNPN, CDR2 SVGIG (reference sequence). The data stem from a study of blood T cell repertoires in COVID-19. For the study at large: T cells, B-cell-depleted T cells, or PBMCs supplied cDNA or gDNA.

Authors' analysis steps: From reference gene primer amplification, estimates of nucleated cell counts were derived. Produced via immunoSEQ multiplex PCR; TCRdb's table is partial and in-frame only. V and J calls and clone size follow that table, whereas D and trimming were derived from the DNA. The profile shows over 250,000 clones, roughly 86% of them singletons. The source is a man in his forties who had recovered from COVID-19. V gene TRBV30 combines with J gene TRBJ2-3; tentative D call: TRBD2 (6 bases). What was sequenced was peripheral blood. DNA of the CDR3: TGTGCCTGGGCCCTCCGGGGGTTTAGCACAGATACGCAGTATTTT. Translation gives CAWALRGFSTDTQYF.